This record covers a single T cell receptor beta chain. Antigen: not known. This entry comes from a study of T cell repertoires in cytomegalovirus infection. Study-wide background: Recently identified HLA-C-restricted CMV epitopes were used, and well-studied HLA-B-restricted CMV epitopes were used as well. Public TCR beta signatures indicated both CMV infection and matching HLA type.

CDR3 length equals 16 residues. CDR1 is DFQATT and CDR2 is SNEGSKA in the germline V gene (reference sequence). V lost 4 bases to trimming and J lost 0 bases, with 13 bases between them. Findings of the study overall: Clonotype analysis showed dominance of the ex vivo response by HLA-C-restricted CMV-specific TCR beta clonotypes. Based on cumulative public TCR beta family frequency, carriers of CMV plus the relevant HLA were identified.

MiXCR, applied by TCRdb to the reads, yields one record per CDR3 protein. This table holds about 920,000 distinct CDR3 sequences, 25% to 40% found once. V usage is TRBV20-1 and J usage is TRBJ1-6; no firm D call. This clonotype originated in a human donor in good health (CMV status not recorded). Some clones in this sample may be carry-over from other donors' samples. Sample: cultured CD8+ T cells from PBMCs, taken from culture after CMV antigen stimulation. CDR3 loop: CSAIRVTSSYNSPLHF. The CDR3, as DNA: TGCAGTGCTATTAGAGTTACGAGCTCCTATAATTCACCCCTCCACTTT.